The 28 T cell receptor beta chains listed next were all sequenced from one sample in a study of blood T cell repertoires in COVID-19. Profiling relied on immunoSEQ multiplex PCR, and the TCRdb table lists in-frame clones only, not all of them. This sample has over 250,000 clones, with roughly 77% found just once. The source material was peripheral blood. The receptors here all came from a woman of 80 years or more with acute or convalescent COVID-19.

The chain is built from TRBV5-6 and TRBJ1-3; D is unresolved. Per the germline V gene, CDR1 is SGHDT and CDR2 is YYEEEE. The CDR3 loop spans 14 amino acids. Trimming stripped 4 bases from V and 3 bases from J, with 11 bases between. The CDR3 protein is CASSSISGGNTIYF. Written as DNA, the CDR3 is TGTGCCAGCAGCAGTATCTCGGGTGGAAACACCATATATTTT. Supplemented by reference TRBV5-6 and TRBJ1-3, the full variable domain reads DAGVTQSPTHLIKTRGQQVTLRCSPKSGHDTVSWYQQALGQGPQFIFQYYEEEERQRGNFPDRFSGHQFPNYSSELNVNALLLGDSALYLCASSSISGGNTIYFGEGSWLTVV.

Many counts were recorded for this clone. This chain connects TRBV27 to TRBJ2-3; 12 nucleotides match TRBD1. After removal of 7 bases from V and 0 bases from J, the junction contained 11 bases not matched to a gene. CDR3 length: 18 residues. The germline V gene has CDR1 MNHEY and CDR2 SMNVEV (reference sequence). CDR3 sequence (DNA): TGTGCCAGCACTCTTGGGACAGGGGGCGATAATAGCACAGATACGCAGTATTTT. This sequence encodes CASTLGTGGDNSTDTQYF.

The chain combines TRBV11-2 with TRBJ2-3, with 12 bases fitting TRBD2. Trimming removed 4 bases from V and 0 bases from J; junction bases left unmatched: 5. The length of the CDR3 is 17 residues. Germline V CDR1 and CDR2: SGHAT, FQNNGV. The CDR3 nucleotides are TGTGCCAGCAGCTCCTGGACTAGCGGGATAAGCACAGATACGCAGTATTTT. This encodes CASSSWTSGISTDTQYF.

The V gene is TRBV7-7, the J gene TRBJ2-2, with 8 nucleotides matching TRBD1. V lost 4 bases, J lost 2 bases, and 6 bases stayed unmatched. Germline V gene lookup returns CDR1 SSHAT and CDR2 FNYEAQ (reference sequence). CDR3 length: 16 residues. The DNA of the CDR3 is TGTGCCAGCAGCTCAATGACAGGGGCTAACACCGGGGAGCTGTTTTTT. Translating it yields CASSSMTGANTGELFF.

V gene TRBV7-2 combines with J gene TRBJ1-1; weak D call: TRBD1 (5 bases). The CDR3 consists of 14 residues. V dropped 5 bases and J dropped 1 base, with 11 bases sitting between them. The germline V gene encodes CDR1 SGHTA and CDR2 FQGNSA. This CDR3 reads CASSPRVQNTEAFF. CDR3 sequence (DNA): TGTGCCAGCAGCCCCAGGGTTCAGAACACTGAAGCTTTCTTT.

This clone was seen just once. The gene calls are TRBV5-4 and TRBJ2-3, with a possible D match to TRBD2 (5 bases). This CDR3 spans 14 amino acids. Germline assignment: CDR1 SGHNT and CDR2 YYREEE (reference sequence). V lost 1 base and J 4 bases, leaving 10 bases between the germline ends. CDR3 DNA sequence: TGTGCCAGCAGCTTGTTAGAGGGCTCAGATACGCAGTATTTT. Translated: CASSLLEGSDTQYF. The entire variable domain, with the rest obtained from reference TRBV5-4 and TRBJ2-3, is as follows: ETGVTQSPTHLIKTRGQQVTLRCSSQSGHNTVSWYQQALGQGPQFIFQYYREEENGRGNFPPRFSGLQFPNYSSELNVNALELDDSALYLCASSLLEGSDTQYFGPGTRLTVL.

The chain recombines TRBV6-5 with TRBJ2-1; D might be TRBD2 (6 bases). This CDR3 has 12 residues. Germline CDR1 reads MNHEY; CDR2 reads SVGAGI. Trimming left V 8 bases short and J 12 bases short, with 17 bases between. The DNA for the CDR3 is TGTGCCAGCTCTAGCGTCGAGGGTTCGCAGTTCTTC. It specifies CASSSVEGSQFF.

Concerning this clone: This sample includes further DNA sequences coding for the same CDR3. The chain has TRBV3-1 (or the pseudogene TRBV3-2) and TRBJ2-7, with TRBD1 as a possible D gene (5 bases). Germline V CDR1 and CDR2: LGHDT, YNNKEL (reference sequence). The CDR3 sequence is 12 residues long. V was trimmed by 1 base and J by 7 bases, leaving 8 bases between them. CDR3 loop: CASSQGRDEQYF. The DNA of the CDR3 is TGTGCCAGCAGCCAAGGCAGGGATGAGCAGTACTTC.

This clone was detected a few times. The chain employs TRBV18 and TRBJ1-6; no reliable D call. Germline-derived CDR1 and CDR2 are KGHSH and LQKENI. The V and J ends lost 2 bases and 4 bases respectively, with 9 bases between them. CDR3 length equals 15 residues. The CDR3 is CASSPIGQYNSPLHF. In nucleotides, the CDR3 is TGTGCCAGCTCACCAATTGGTCAGTATAATTCACCCCTCCACTTT.

In nucleotides, the CDR3 is TGTGCCAGCAGATCCTCCAATTCACCCCTCCACTTT. Translation: CASRSSNSPLHF. V usage is TRBV6-5 and J usage is TRBJ1-6; D remains ambiguous. This CDR3 is built from 12 residues. V lost 6 bases, J lost 7 bases, and 7 bases lay in between. Per the germline V gene, CDR1 is MNHEY and CDR2 is SVGAGI.

With regard to this clone: Other DNA sequences in the same sample also yield this CDR3. The V and J genes are TRBV27 and TRBJ2-7; TRBD1 agrees at 8 bases. The trim removed 2 bases at V and 0 bases at J, leaving 3 bases unmatched. Looked up from germline, CDR1 is MNHEY and CDR2 is SMNVEV (reference sequence). The CDR3 totals 15 residues. Here the CDR3 reads CASSLDRGPSYEQYF. In DNA, the CDR3 is TGTGCCAGCAGTTTAGACAGGGGTCCCTCCTACGAGCAGTACTTC.

This chain joins TRBV5-1 and TRBJ2-1; tentatively, D is TRBD2 (6 bases). The V and J ends lost 2 bases and 0 bases respectively, with 9 bases between them. This CDR3 is built from 15 residues. Germline-derived CDR1 and CDR2 are SGHRS and YFSETQ. The CDR3 DNA reads as TGCGCCAGCAGCTTCAGCGGGTACTCCTACAATGAGCAGTTCTTC. Its protein product is CASSFSGYSYNEQFF. Based on the CDR3 plus reference TRBV5-1 and TRBJ2-1, the full variable domain is KAGVTQTPRYLIKTRGQQVTLSCSPISGHRSVSWYQQTPGQGLQFLFEYFSETQRNKGNFPGRFSGRQFSNSRSEMNVSTLELGDSALYLCASSFSGYSYNEQFFGPGTRLTVL.

The V and J genes are TRBV4-1 and TRBJ2-1; 11 positions match TRBD2. Germline assignment: CDR1 MGHRA and CDR2 YSYEKL. J was trimmed by 7 bases and V by 4 bases; bases with no gene match: 12. CDR3 length equals 17 residues. CDR3 region: CASSPGKRTSGPNEQFF. The CDR3 DNA reads TGCGCCAGCAGCCCCGGAAAAAGGACTAGCGGGCCAAATGAGCAGTTCTTC.

This chain uses TRBV5-1 with TRBJ1-5; D is possibly TRBD1 (5 bases). Germline assignment: CDR1 SGHRS and CDR2 YFSETQ. The CDR3 is made up of 14 amino acids. The ends were cut back, 4 bases at V and 1 base at J, with 9 bases in the middle. Here the CDR3 DNA reads TGCGCCAGCAGCATCGACAGCAGCAATCAGCCCCAGCATTTT. Translation: CASSIDSSNQPQHF.

The rearrangement uses TRBV9 and TRBJ2-5; 8 bases fit TRBD2. Germline V CDR1 and CDR2: SGDLS, YYNGEE. The V and J ends lost 4 bases and 2 bases, in that order; junction bases with no gene match: 13. This CDR3 is built from 17 residues. CDR3 DNA: TGTGCCAGCAGCCCCCGGGCGGGCGGGGGGACGCAAGAGACCCAGTACTTC. Residues: CASSPRAGGGTQETQYF.

The sample holds a few counts of this clone. The chain's CDR3 is CATRGGTYEQYF. DNA of the CDR3: TGTGCCACCCGGGGGGGAACCTACGAGCAGTACTTC. The chain recombines TRBV10-3 with TRBJ2-7; 8 bases agree with TRBD2. This CDR3 has 12 amino acids. Germline CDR1 is ENHRY and CDR2 is SYGVKD. Trimming cost V 10 bases and J 2 bases; bases outside gene matches: 4.

The DNA of the CDR3 is TGTGCCAGCTGTTGGACACAGTACCAAGAGACCCAGTACTTC. Translation gives CASCWTQYQETQYF. The gene calls are TRBV2 and TRBJ2-5, with a tentative D call TRBD1 (5 bases). This CDR3 contains 14 residues. The germline V gene encodes CDR1 SNHLY and CDR2 FYNNEI. V lost 8 bases, J lost 0 bases, and 13 bases lay in between.

The chain joins TRBV4-1 to TRBJ2-1; TRBD2 matches at 9 bases. CDR3 length: 16 residues. J gave up 3 bases and V 0 bases, and 3 bases lay outside the gene matches. From germline, CDR1 is MGHRA and CDR2 YSYEKL. The CDR3 region is CASSQEGAGGYNEQFF. The CDR3 nucleotides read TGCGCCAGCAGCCAAGAAGGAGCGGGGGGCTACAATGAGCAGTTCTTC.

V usage is TRBV11-1 and J usage is TRBJ2-7, with 9 nucleotides matching TRBD2. CDR3 length: 15 amino acids. Germline assignment: CDR1 SGHAT and CDR2 FQDESV (reference sequence). After removal of 5 bases from V and 5 bases from J, the junction contained 10 bases not matched to a gene. In DNA form, the CDR3 reads TGTGCCAGCAGCCACCGGGGACTAGCTCTCAACGAGCAGTACTTC. This gives the protein CASSHRGLALNEQYF. The full variable domain, in which reference TRBV11-1 and TRBJ2-7 provide the parts outside the CDR3, is EAEVAQSPRYKITEKSQAVAFWCDPISGHATLYWYRQILGQGPELLVQFQDESVVDDSQLPKDRFSAERLKGVDSTLKIQPAELGDSAMYLCASSHRGLALNEQYFGPGTRLTVT.

The rearrangement links TRBV5-1 to TRBJ2-1; 11 bases map to TRBD2. After removal of 6 bases from V and 0 bases from J, the junction contained 8 bases not matched to a gene. The CDR3 totals 17 residues. Germline CDR1 reads SGHRS; CDR2 reads YFSETQ. In nucleotides, the CDR3 is TGCGCCAGCACGCCCACTAGCGGGAGCAGCTCCTACAATGAGCAGTTCTTC. Protein sequence: CASTPTSGSSSYNEQFF.

The table lists this clone with a count of one. V and J are TRBV7-8 and TRBJ2-1, with 16 bases identical to TRBD2. The trim removed 1 base at V and 9 bases at J, leaving 6 bases unmatched. Germline lookup yields CDR1 SGHVS and CDR2 FQNEAQ. The CDR3 has 17 amino acids. In DNA form, the CDR3 reads TGTGCCAGCAGCTTAGTTGGGACTAGCGGGGGGGCGCTTGAGCAGTTCTTC. It translates to CASSLVGTSGGALEQFF.

This clone was seen only once. The gene calls are TRBV6-5 and TRBJ2-7; possible D gene TRBD1, 6 bases. The CDR3 is 15 residues long. CDR1 is MNHEY, CDR2 SVGAGI, per germline. V lost 0 bases and J 3 bases, leaving 12 bases between the germline ends. In DNA form, the CDR3 reads TGTGCCAGCAGTTACTCGCCCGAGGGACACTACGAGCAGTACTTC. This gives the protein CASSYSPEGHYEQYF.

The chain combines TRBV19 with TRBJ2-3; 9 bases are shared with TRBD1. Germline trimming cut 0 bases from V and 6 bases from J; bases unmatched to any gene: 7. The CDR3 length is 16 residues. The germline V gene has CDR1 LNHDA and CDR2 SQIVND (reference sequence). CDR3 nucleotides: TGTGCCAGTAGTATAGATCGCCGGACAGGGGTGGATACGCAGTATTTT. Amino acid sequence: CASSIDRRTGVDTQYF.

This sequence joins TRBV5-1 and TRBJ1-1; 9 bases match TRBD1. The CDR3 runs to 15 residues. Unmatched junction bases numbered 13, after V lost 4 bases and J lost 9 bases. CDR1 SGHRS and CDR2 YFSETQ come from the germline V gene. This CDR3 reads CASSLEPGQGLQAFF. CDR3 nucleotides: TGCGCCAGCAGCCTTGAACCGGGACAGGGTTTACAAGCTTTCTTT.

The chain employs TRBV5-1 and TRBJ1-3; 8 bases align to TRBD1. CDR3 length: 14 amino acids. V was clipped by 4 bases and J by 2 bases; unmatched bases: 2. Germline V gives CDR1 SGHRS, CDR2 YFSETQ. The CDR3 spells CASSPTGAGNTIYF. The CDR3, as DNA: TGCGCCAGCAGCCCGACAGGGGCTGGAAACACCATATATTTT.

In the case of this clone: This sample also contains other DNA sequences that code for the same CDR3. The gene calls are TRBV6-5 and TRBJ1-2; TRBD1 aligns across 7 bases. With V trimmed by 6 bases and J by 4 bases, 8 bases remained unmatched. CDR1 MNHEY and CDR2 SVGAGI come from the germline V gene. The CDR3 sequence is 14 residues long. The CDR3: CASSRQGAGYGYTF. In DNA, the CDR3 is TGTGCCAGCAGCCGACAGGGAGCCGGCTATGGCTACACCTTC.

The chain combines TRBV5-1 with TRBJ1-2, with 7 bases fitting TRBD1. Germline trimming cut 4 bases from V and 2 bases from J; bases unmatched to any gene: 5. The germline gives CDR1 SGHRS, CDR2 YFSETQ. CDR3 length equals 14 residues. Here the CDR3 reads CASSLQQGNYGYTF. In DNA, the CDR3 is TGCGCCAGCAGCCTCCAACAGGGGAACTATGGCTACACCTTC.

The chain recombines TRBV10-3 with TRBJ1-2, with TRBD1 as a possible D gene (6 bases). The V gene's germline CDR1 is ENHRY and CDR2 SYGVKD. The V gene lost 3 bases and the J gene lost 6 bases, with 11 bases spanning the gap. CDR3 size: 13 residues. CDR3 amino acids: CAISEQGYDGYTF. In DNA, the CDR3 is TGTGCCATCAGTGAACAGGGTTATGATGGCTACACCTTC.